The clone carrying this TCR beta chain was counted once. The data derive from a study of blood T cell repertoires in COVID-19. Looking at the study overall: Acute and convalescent COVID-19 samples came from the United States, Italy and Spain. PBMCs, B-cell-depleted T cells, or T cells provided the cDNA or gDNA that made up the material.

In the authors' workflow: Cell counts per sample came from amplifying reference gene primers. TCRdb keeps only in-frame clones here, not all; method: immunoSEQ multiplex PCR. That table furnishes V, J and clone size, whereas the DNA furnished D and trimming. The repertoire includes about 260,000 clones, about 89% of them detected once, and approximately 2.3% sits in the top ten. Sequenced: peripheral blood. The receptor's source is a woman between 45 and 60 years old with acute or convalescent COVID-19.

For the CDR3, the DNA is TGTGCCAGCTCACCTGGACAGGGCGCTTTCAATGAGCAGTTCTTC. This codes for CASSPGQGAFNEQFF. The chain is built from TRBV18 and TRBJ2-1; TRBD1 aligns across 8 bases. CDR1 is KGHSH and CDR2 is LQKENI in the germline V gene. The V and J ends lost 3 bases and 6 bases, in that order; junction bases with no gene match: 7. The CDR3 extends over 15 amino acids.